One sample yielded the 21 T cell receptor beta chains listed below, sequenced in a study of cytomegalovirus exposure and HLA in healthy donors. Primers included in the PCR were 60 Vbeta and 13 Jbeta primers. Assay: immunoSEQ multiplex PCR; the TCRdb copy retains only in-frame clones and omits some. This sample has more than 65,000 clones, with approximately 79% found just once. The sequencing sample was made of PBMCs. The receptor source for this set is a woman in her 40s in good health and CMV-seropositive.

This clone came up once. The CDR3, as DNA: TGTGCCAGCAGCTGGGATAAGGGACAGCAAAACATTCAGTACTTC. Translating gives CASSWDKGQQNIQYF. The chain is built from TRBV5-6 and TRBJ2-4; 7 bases align to TRBD1. J gave up 5 bases and V 3 bases, and 8 bases lay outside the gene matches. CDR1 and CDR2 (germline): SGHDT, YYEEEE. This CDR3 has 15 amino acids.

A few counts support this clone. The chain carries TRBV15 and TRBJ1-4, with unresolved D. V lost 0 bases and J 8 bases, leaving 13 bases between the germline ends. The germline gives CDR1 LNHNV, CDR2 YYDKDF (reference sequence). The CDR3 totals 15 residues. The CDR3 is CATSRDQEGPEKLFF. CDR3 in DNA: TGTGCCACCAGCAGAGATCAGGAGGGTCCCGAAAAACTGTTTTTT.

The gene calls are TRBV28 and TRBJ2-2, with D perhaps TRBD1 (6 bases). Germline CDR1 and CDR2: MDHEN and SYDVKM. This CDR3 contains 15 residues. Trimming cost V 5 bases and J 4 bases, with 14 bases left between them. CDR3 DNA sequence: TGTGCCAGCAGTCTGGGACATGCGGGCACCGGGGAGCTGTTTTTT. As protein: CASSLGHAGTGELFF.

This chain joins TRBV4-1 and TRBJ1-1; D is possibly TRBD1 (5 bases). The CDR3 is made up of 12 amino acids. V lost 3 bases and J 6 bases, leaving 8 bases between the germline ends. Germline CDR1 and CDR2: MGHRA and YSYEKL. The DNA of the CDR3 is TGCGCCAGCAGCCATGTCAGGGCTGAAGCTTTCTTT. Protein sequence: CASSHVRAEAFF.

The chain carries TRBV30 and TRBJ1-1, with 9 bases fitting TRBD1. There are 17 residues in the CDR3. V lost 0 bases and J lost 4; bases outside the gene matches: 12. The germline V gene encodes CDR1 GTSNPN and CDR2 SVGIG (reference sequence). The CDR3 here is CAWSVLGTGRRSTEAFF. CDR3 DNA sequence: TGTGCCTGGAGTGTACTTGGGACAGGGAGGCGGAGCACTGAAGCTTTCTTT.

The J gene is TRBJ1-1, the V gene TRBV30; D gene unclear. Germline V gene data show CDR1 as GTSNPN and CDR2 as SVGIG (reference sequence). The CDR3 runs 12 residues. The CDR3 here is CACQFGSPEAFF. In nucleotides, the CDR3 is TGTGCTTGTCAGTTCGGGTCACCCGAAGCTTTCTTT.

This clone was seen only a few times. This sequence joins TRBV2 and TRBJ2-7; 11 bases match TRBD2. The trim removed 5 bases at V and 7 bases at J, leaving 7 bases unmatched. CDR1 is SNHLY and CDR2 is FYNNEI in the germline V gene. The CDR3 consists of 14 residues. CDR3 residues: CASSLALAGGEQYF. The CDR3 DNA reads as TGTGCCAGCAGTCTGGCGCTAGCGGGGGGAGAGCAGTACTTC.

The rearrangement links TRBV4-1 to TRBJ1-1; D is uncertain. V dropped 3 bases and J dropped 5 bases, with 19 bases sitting between them. CDR3 size: 16 residues. The germline gives CDR1 MGHRA, CDR2 YSYEKL. CDR3 residues: CASSQGPLRAGTEAFF. Here the CDR3 DNA reads TGCGCCAGCAGCCAGGGCCCGTTAAGAGCGGGGACTGAAGCTTTCTTT.

The chain recombines TRBV7-9 with TRBJ2-7; 11 bases agree with TRBD2. CDR3 length: 19 amino acids. Germline assignment: CDR1 SEHNR and CDR2 FQNEAQ (reference sequence). V trimming: 0 bases; J trimming: 3 bases; junction bases outside the gene matches: 13. The CDR3 loop reads CASSLAGGTSGRRSYEQYF. Written as DNA, the CDR3 is TGTGCCAGCAGCTTAGCCGGAGGTACTAGCGGGAGAAGGAGCTACGAGCAGTACTTC.

The V gene is TRBV6-5, the J gene TRBJ2-2; D unresolved. CDR1 MNHEY and CDR2 SVGAGI come from the germline V gene. CDR3 size: 16 residues. The germline V and J ends were trimmed by 2 bases and 0 bases, with 10 bases remaining between them. The CDR3: CASSYREFSNTGELFF. In DNA, the CDR3 is TGTGCCAGCAGTTACAGAGAGTTTTCGAACACCGGGGAGCTGTTTTTT.

This chain links TRBV7-8 with TRBJ1-5; 7 bases agree with TRBD1. The CDR3 is 17 residues long. The V segment lost 1 base and the J segment 6 bases; nucleotides outside the gene matches: 12. Germline assignment: CDR1 SGHVS and CDR2 FQNEAQ. This CDR3 is CASSLDETGISGQPQHF. The CDR3 coding sequence is TGTGCCAGCAGCTTAGATGAGACAGGGATTTCAGGTCAGCCCCAGCATTTT.

V is TRBV6-1 and J is TRBJ2-3; 7 positions match TRBD1. The CDR3 is 12 amino acids. V lost 2 bases to trimming and J lost 12 bases; unmatched junction nucleotides: 5. Per the germline V gene, CDR1 is MNHNS and CDR2 is SASEGT. The DNA for the CDR3 is TGTGCCAGCAGTGAATCGGGACAGTCTCAGTATTTT. Its protein is CASSESGQSQYF.

Remarks on this clone: The same CDR3 arises from other DNA sequences in this sample as well. The CDR3 DNA reads as TGTGCCAGCAGTGACAGAATGAACACTGAAGCTTTCTTT. Encoded protein: CASSDRMNTEAFF. The J gene is TRBJ1-1, the V gene TRBV6-1; no firm D call. The CDR3 is 13 residues long. Germline V gene data show CDR1 as MNHNS and CDR2 as SASEGT. Trimming stripped 3 bases from V and 0 bases from J, with 5 bases between.

The chain couples TRBV30 to TRBJ1-2; D might be TRBD1 (6 bases). In germline, CDR1 is GTSNPN, CDR2 SVGIG (reference sequence). CDR3 length equals 14 residues. The CDR3 nucleotides read TGTGCTGAGTCAGGGACATCATTGAACTATGGCTACACCTTC. The encoded protein is CAESGTSLNYGYTF. The full variable domain, completed using reference TRBV30 and TRBJ1-2, is SQTIHQWPATLVQPVGSPLSLECTVEGTSNPNLYWYRQAAGRGLQLLFYSVGIGQISSEVPQNLSASRPQDRQFILSSKKLLLSDSGFYLCAESGTSLNYGYTFGSGTRLTVV.

V gene TRBV10-3 combines with J gene TRBJ1-1; D is uncertain. Germline CDR1 ENHRY, CDR2 SYGVKD. Trimming removed 3 bases from V and 5 bases from J, with 13 bases in between. The CDR3 has 14 residues. The chain's CDR3 is CAISEPGRRTEAFF. The DNA of the CDR3 is TGTGCCATCAGTGAACCCGGAAGGAGGACTGAAGCTTTCTTT.

The chain is built from TRBV4-1 and TRBJ1-1; 7 bases fit TRBD1. V shed 0 bases and J 0 bases; nucleotides not matched to a gene: 13. The CDR3 is made up of 19 amino acids. Germline CDR1 and CDR2: MGHRA and YSYEKL. The CDR3 is CASSQEPTGQTHLNTEAFF. Here the CDR3 DNA reads TGCGCCAGCAGCCAAGAACCGACAGGGCAAACCCATCTGAACACTGAAGCTTTCTTT.

The J gene is TRBJ2-7, the V gene TRBV5-1, with D tentatively TRBD2 (5 bases). The CDR3 spans 14 residues. Germline CDR1 is SGHRS and CDR2 is YFSETQ. Trimming cost V 0 bases and J 3 bases, with 10 bases left between them. This CDR3 is CASSLAGGGYEQYF. The CDR3 coding sequence is TGCGCCAGCAGCTTGGCTGGCGGAGGCTACGAGCAGTACTTC.

A word on this clone: The junction does not match germline at one end; this may be a read error. The V and J genes are TRBV6-5 and TRBJ2-7, with D maybe TRBD1 (5 bases). The CDR3 runs 16 residues. Germline V CDR1 and CDR2: MNHEY, SVGAGI. CDR3 DNA: TGTGCCAGCAGTTACGGCACAGGAATCCCTTCCTCCGAGCAGTACTTC. Translation: CASSYGTGIPSSEQYF.

V usage is TRBV5-1 and J usage is TRBJ1-2; 9 bases agree with TRBD1. The CDR3 has 16 residues. The J segment lost 0 bases and the V segment lost 4 bases, leaving 7 bases of the junction unmatched. The germline CDR1 and CDR2 sequences are SGHRS and YFSETQ. The DNA for the CDR3 is TGCGCCAGCAGCGGGCGGGGGACAGGGACTAACTATGGCTACACCTTC. Translation gives CASSGRGTGTNYGYTF.

The genes are TRBV25-1 and TRBJ2-3; D call uncertain. V was trimmed by 11 bases and J by 0 bases, leaving 18 bases between them. The CDR3 has 15 residues. The germline V gene encodes CDR1 MGHDK and CDR2 SYGVNS. CDR3 sequence: CACQPTLSSTDTQYF. The CDR3 region has the DNA TGTGCCTGCCAACCGACTCTATCTAGCACAGATACGCAGTATTTT.

The chain has TRBV14 and TRBJ2-7; 8 bases fit TRBD2. This CDR3 comprises 16 residues. After removal of 4 bases from V and 2 bases from J, the junction contained 10 bases not matched to a gene. Looked up from germline, CDR1 is SGHDN and CDR2 is FVKESK. The CDR3 sequence is CASSRSRGRTTYEQYF. CDR3 sequence (DNA): TGTGCCAGCAGCCGCTCTCGCGGGAGGACAACCTACGAGCAGTACTTC.